This T cell receptor (beta chain) was obtained from a study of OX40 agonist ivuxolimab in advanced cancers. The CDR3 covers 16 residues. Per the germline V gene, CDR1 is SGDLS and CDR2 is YYNGEE. With 3 bases clipped from V and 4 bases from J, the junction kept 9 bases outside the gene matches. Data came from immunoSEQ multiplex PCR; TCRdb stores just in-frame clones and leaves some out. The sample yields tens of thousands of clones, around 80% seen once. This clone showed up just a few times. Sampling times: baseline, cycle 4 day 1, cycle 7 day 1. This TCR was sampled from an adult with an advanced solid tumor such as melanoma, head and neck, liver or kidney cancer. The V and J genes are TRBV9 and TRBJ1-4; 7 bases match TRBD1. Source: CD4+ or CD8+ T cells sorted from blood, taken in a trial of the OX40 agonist ivuxolimab. DNA for the CDR3: TGTGCCAGCAGCGGAGGGACGGGACAGTATAATGAAAAACTGTTTTTT. Its translation: CASSGGTGQYNEKLFF.